The T cell receptor beta chain described here comes from a study of T cell changes during pregnancy in multiple sclerosis. Profiled with immunoSEQ multiplex PCR; TCRdb holds only in-frame clones, not every one. The table has 90,000 to 100,000 clones, 90% to 95% seen once. CDR1 is MNHNS, CDR2 SASEGT, per germline. This CDR3 is built from 11 residues. Trimming removed 10 bases from V and 5 bases from J, with 12 bases in between. V is TRBV6-1 and J is TRBJ2-7, with unresolved D. The sample was peripheral blood, taken in the first trimester of pregnancy. The sequence was collected from a female donor with multiple sclerosis, enrolled in a pregnancy study. The CDR3, as DNA: TGTGCCACATATCGGGTGGACGAGCAGTACTTC. Translation: CATYRVDEQYF.